This TCR beta chain was retrieved from a study of technical replicates of blood from a handful of donors listed by TCRdb under 2017. Comment on this clone: Which antigen it targets is not known. The junction and the germline gene differ at one end; a read error may be behind it.

In the germline V gene, CDR1 corresponds to MNHNS and CDR2 to SASEGT. The CDR3 has 16 amino acids, counting the end cysteine and phenylalanine. CDR3 DNA only is kept here, 48 bases in frame from base 1. The method behind the library was the immunoSEQ multiplex PCR assay. TCRdb mirrors the immuneACCESS table, restricted to in-frame sequences. Some clones are absent from its copies; in checked studies, under half trace to an unresolved V gene, and the reason for the others is unknown. Recorded for this sample are under 100,000 clones; around 95% of them occurred a single time. Less than 0.25% of the sample is in the top ten clones.

This sequence uses TRBV6-1 and TRBJ2-4, and TRBD2 matches 13 of the central bases. The sequence was collected from a human donor in good health. The source material was T cells isolated from PBMCs. The sequence in DNA is TGTGCCAGCAGCGAAGGACTAGCGGGAGCAAAGAACATTCAGTACTTC. The encoded protein is CASSEGLAGAKNIQYF.